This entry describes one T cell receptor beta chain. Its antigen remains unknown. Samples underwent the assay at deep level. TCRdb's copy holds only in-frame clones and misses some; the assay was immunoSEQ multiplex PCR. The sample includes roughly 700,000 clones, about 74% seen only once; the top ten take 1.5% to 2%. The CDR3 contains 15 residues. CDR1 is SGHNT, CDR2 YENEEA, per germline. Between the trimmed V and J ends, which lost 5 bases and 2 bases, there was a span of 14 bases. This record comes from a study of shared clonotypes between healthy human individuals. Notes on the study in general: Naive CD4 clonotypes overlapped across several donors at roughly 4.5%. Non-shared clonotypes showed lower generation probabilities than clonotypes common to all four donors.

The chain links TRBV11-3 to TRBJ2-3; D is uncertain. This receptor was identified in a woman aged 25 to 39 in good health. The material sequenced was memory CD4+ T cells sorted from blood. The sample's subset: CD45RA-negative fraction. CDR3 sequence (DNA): TGTGCCAGCAGCCCCGCCGGTCTCCTCACAGATACGCAGTATTTT. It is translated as CASSPAGLLTDTQYF.